The sample holds a few counts of the clone carrying this T cell receptor beta chain. Antigen: not known. The data stem from a study of cytomegalovirus exposure and HLA in healthy donors. Overall study: The study's early data release held about 77 million unique TCRs from HLA-typed donors. Study-level findings and limits: Among the sequence variants, a highly shared cluster was likely an artifact of sequencing. Prior analysis indicated that the majority of TCR beta V segments exhibited productivity approximately 87% or approximately 30% of the time.

In the PCR, 60 Vbeta and 13 Jbeta primers were used. In the original workflow: In a later analysis, the count reached 80 million or so unique TCR beta chains, with around 11 million shared. TCRdb's copy holds only in-frame clones and misses some; the assay was immunoSEQ multiplex PCR. That table furnishes V, J and clone size, whereas the DNA furnished D and trimming. In the table there are about 180,000 clones, around 76% of which are singletons. V gave up 0 bases and J gave up 0 bases, with 9 bases separating them. The CDR3 consists of 15 residues. Germline-derived CDR1 and CDR2 are SGHRS and YFSETQ.

This TCR was recovered from a man in his forties or fifties in good health and CMV-seronegative. The chain combines TRBV5-1 with TRBJ2-5, with D possibly TRBD2 on 6 matching bases. The source material was PBMCs. CDR3 in amino acids: CASSLAGGYQETQYF. In DNA, the CDR3 is TGCGCCAGCAGCTTGGCCGGAGGGTACCAAGAGACCCAGTACTTC.